This T cell receptor (beta chain) was identified during a study of OX40 agonist ivuxolimab in advanced cancers. General observations from the study: Both CD4+ and CD8+ T cell populations in blood had undergone clonal expansion by week 6 at 0.1 to 3.0 mg/kg.

The CDR3 consists of 15 residues. V was cut by 0 bases and J by 3 bases, with 8 bases left in between. Per germline, CDR1 MNHEY and CDR2 SVGAGI. Method: immunoSEQ multiplex PCR; TCRdb's copy keeps in-frame clones and lacks some. Of around 20,000 clones listed, 70% to 90% are singletons. The sampling schedule covered blood at baseline, cycle 4 day 1, and cycle 7 day 1. A word on this clone: Its target is unknown.

The sequence was collected from an adult with an advanced solid tumor such as melanoma, head and neck, liver or kidney cancer. Material: CD4+ or CD8+ T cells sorted from blood, obtained in a trial of the OX40 agonist ivuxolimab. The chain employs TRBV6-5 and TRBJ1-4, with D perhaps TRBD1 (6 bases). The CDR3 coding sequence is TGTGCCAGCAGTTACTCCGGGGGCGCTAATGAAAAACTGTTTTTT. It is translated as CASSYSGGANEKLFF.